This TCR beta chain is from a study of T-cell reconstitution after alpha-beta-depleted transplantation in children. Study findings and constraints: Where alpha-beta T cells came from about two months after transplant was reportedly several hundred expanded graft clones. Recipient T cells and thymic progenitors that survived gave rise to the high TCRbeta diversity observed at day 60 in some patients. From newly produced T cells came most of the T-cell counts and diversity one year after transplant.

Unique molecular identifiers tagged the TCRbeta library. TCRdb re-called the PCR reads through MiXCR, storing one row per CDR3 protein. The sample includes about 310,000 distinct CDR3 sequences, approximately 20% of them seen just once. Comment on this clonotype: Its antigen is undetermined. One junction end disagrees with the germline gene, perhaps due to a read error.

The germline V gene encodes CDR1 DFQATT and CDR2 SNEGSKA (reference sequence). The CDR3 is made up of 18 amino acids. The TCR originated in a male patient between 5 and 17 years old who had a stem cell transplant for acute lymphoblastic leukemia, so the T cells may come from the graft donor. This specimen consisted of PBMCs, mostly from graft donor cells, obtained 180 days after TCRalphabeta/CD19-depleted stem cell transplant. This chain uses TRBV20-1 with TRBJ2-7; D may be TRBD2 (6 bases). CDR3 region: CCARDPTYWRDSSYEQYF. The CDR3 DNA sequence: TGCTGTGCTAGAGATCCGACTTACTGGCGGGATAGCTCCTACGAGCAGTACTTC.